One sample yielded the 4 T cell receptor beta chains listed below, sequenced in a study of spatial heterogeneity in lung cancer. Time point reported: blood at routine non-recurrence follow-up after resection. MiXCR was run by TCRdb on the 5' RACE reads, yielding one entry per CDR3 protein. The data contain 100,000 to 120,000 distinct CDR3 sequences, 10% to 12% of them singletons. The specimen comprised PBMCs, sampled at follow-up. Receptors originate from a female donor with early-stage non-small cell lung cancer.

V gene TRBV12-3 or TRBV12-4 combines with J gene TRBJ2-3; 7 bases line up with TRBD2. Trimming at V came to 5 bases and at J to 2 bases, leaving 7 bases not matched to a gene. There are 15 residues in the CDR3. CDR3 coding DNA: TGTGCCAGCAGTCGACCGGGACTACACACAGATACGCAGTATTTT. Translating it yields CASSRPGLHTDTQYF.

This clonotype was found a few times. This sequence joins TRBV12-3 or TRBV12-4 and TRBJ2-1; TRBD1 matches 8 bases. J gave up 4 bases and V 9 bases, and 8 bases lay outside the gene matches. The CDR3 extends over 14 amino acids. The CDR3 sequence: CASRFGQGYNEQFF. CDR3 bases: TGTGCCAGTCGTTTCGGACAGGGATACAATGAGCAGTTCTTC.

The rearrangement links TRBV3-1 to TRBJ1-1, with TRBD1 matching over 8 bases. V shed 0 bases, J shed 4 bases, and the junction held 10 bases outside the gene matches. Germline V gene sequence: CDR1 LGHDT, CDR2 YNNKEL (reference sequence). The CDR3 length is 17 residues. CDR3 bases: TGTGCCAGCAGCCAAGATGAGACAGGGGTGGTGGGCACTGAAGCTTTCTTT. Translating it yields CASSQDETGVVGTEAFF.

In the case of this clonotype: A much larger clone lies one base from this, so it may be a read error. The chain links TRBV20-1 to TRBJ1-5, with unresolved D. Per the germline V gene, CDR1 is DFQATT and CDR2 is SNEGSKA (reference sequence). The CDR3 contains 15 residues. CDR3 DNA: TGCAGTGCTAGCAAGGCAGTTAATAGCAATCAGCTCCAGCATTTT. It codes for CSASKAVNSNQLQHF.